A single sample gave rise to the 8 T cell receptor beta chains below, sequenced in a study of T cells in Graves' hyperthyroidism and ophthalmopathy. It was RNA transcripts that yielded the amplified TCR beta CDR3 regions. The TCR CDR3 first-round RT-PCR relied on the HTBI primer set. Each CDR3 protein is one row after TCRdb ran MiXCR on the multiplex PCR reads. Of around 530,000 distinct CDR3 sequences listed, roughly a sixth are singletons. What was sequenced was blood. Receptors were obtained from a woman between 18 and 29 years old with Graves' ophthalmopathy.

This clonotype was detected many times. The chain joins TRBV28 to TRBJ2-3; TRBD2 agrees at 10 bases. The trim removed 4 bases at V and 3 bases at J, leaving 7 bases unmatched. CDR1 is MDHEN and CDR2 is SYDVKM in the germline V gene. CDR3 length: 16 residues. CDR3 sequence reads: CASSSGLASGTDTQYF. The CDR3 DNA reads as TGTGCCAGCAGTTCGGGACTAGCGAGCGGGACAGATACGCAGTATTTT.

V gene TRBV28 combines with J gene TRBJ1-5; perhaps TRBD1 as D (5 bases). In germline, CDR1 is MDHEN, CDR2 SYDVKM. This CDR3 has 15 residues. The V end lost 0 bases, the J end lost 2 bases, and 8 bases lay between the germline ends. CDR3 amino acids: CASSLWTEGNQPQHF. Here the CDR3 DNA reads TGTGCCAGCAGTTTATGGACAGAGGGCAATCAGCCCCAGCATTTT.

This clonotype was detected ten times or more. J is TRBJ2-2 and V is TRBV30, with 9 bases identical to TRBD1. The V gene's germline CDR1 is GTSNPN and CDR2 SVGIG (reference sequence). CDR3 length: 13 residues. Trimming removed 8 bases from V and 4 bases from J; junction bases left unmatched: 5. CDR3 sequence (DNA): TGTGCCGAAGACAGGGGGAGCACCGGGGAGCTGTTTTTT. Translation gives CAEDRGSTGELFF.

The chain joins TRBV6-2 or TRBV6-3 to TRBJ2-7, with TRBD1 as a possible D gene (5 bases). Trimming removed 6 bases from V and 0 bases from J, with 9 bases in between. The germline V gene encodes CDR1 MNHEY and CDR2 SVGEGT. The CDR3 totals 13 residues. The CDR3: CASRGVYSYEQYF. In nucleotides, the CDR3 is TGTGCCAGCAGAGGGGTGTACTCCTACGAGCAGTACTTC.

This clonotype was seen only a few times. Since a much larger clone is just one base distant, this may be a read error. The chain is built from TRBV7-3 and TRBJ2-5; no clear D gene. Trimming removed 8 bases at V and 5 bases at J, with 12 bases between. Germline values: CDR1 SGHTA, CDR2 FQGTGA. The CDR3 has 12 amino acids. CDR3 residues: CASGPPLETQYF. The DNA of the CDR3 is TGTGCCAGCGGCCCCCCGCTGGAGACCCAGTACTTC.

This clonotype was counted at least ten times. J is TRBJ2-1 and V is TRBV12-3 or TRBV12-4, with 7 bases aligning to TRBD1. With V trimmed by 10 bases and J by 7 bases, 10 bases remained unmatched. CDR3 length: 13 residues. The DNA of the CDR3 is TGTGCCATCGAAAAAAGGGGGCAGAATGAGCAGTTCTTC. Its translation is CAIEKRGQNEQFF.

This clonotype was detected many times. This chain uses TRBV6-1 with TRBJ1-4; TRBD1 is a possible D gene (5 bases). The CDR3 consists of 15 residues. V lost 3 bases and J lost 5, with 13 bases in between. The germline CDR1 and CDR2 sequences are MNHNS and SASEGT. The DNA for the CDR3 is TGTGCCAGCAGTGACCAGGACGGGACCAATGAAAAACTGTTTTTT. Its protein is CASSDQDGTNEKLFF.

The J gene is TRBJ1-3, the V gene TRBV6-2 or TRBV6-3; D gene uncertain. From germline, CDR1 is MNHEY and CDR2 SVGEGT. This CDR3 is 13 amino acids long. V lost 7 bases to trimming and J lost 4 bases, with 11 bases between them. The CDR3: CASKEGLGNTIYF. CDR3 nucleotide sequence: TGTGCCAGCAAAGAAGGGCTAGGAAACACCATATATTTT.